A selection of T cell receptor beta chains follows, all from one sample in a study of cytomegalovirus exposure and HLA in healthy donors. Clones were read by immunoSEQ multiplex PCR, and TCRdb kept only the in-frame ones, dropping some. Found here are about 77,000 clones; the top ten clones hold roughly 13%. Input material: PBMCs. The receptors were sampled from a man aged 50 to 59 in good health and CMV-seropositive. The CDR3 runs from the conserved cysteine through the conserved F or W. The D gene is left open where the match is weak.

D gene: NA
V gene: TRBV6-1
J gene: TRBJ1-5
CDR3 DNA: TGTGCCAGCATATCTGATCGGGGGGAGAATCAGCCCCAGCATTTT
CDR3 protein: CASISDRGENQPQHF

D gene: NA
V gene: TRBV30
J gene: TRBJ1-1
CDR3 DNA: TGTGCCTGGAGTGTCGGTTTTCGGGACACTGAAGCTTTCTTT
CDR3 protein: CAWSVGFRDTEAFF

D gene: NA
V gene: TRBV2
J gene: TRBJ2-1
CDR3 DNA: TGTGCCAGCAGTGCGGAGAACTACAATGAGCAGTTCTTC
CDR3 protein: CASSAENYNEQFF

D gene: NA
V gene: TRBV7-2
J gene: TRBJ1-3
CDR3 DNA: TGTGCCAGCAGCTTAGAGAGGGAGTCCACCATATATTTT
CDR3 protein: CASSLERESTIYF

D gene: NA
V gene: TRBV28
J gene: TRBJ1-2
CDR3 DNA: TGTGCCAGCAGTTTTAGGGGCGACGGCTACACCTTC
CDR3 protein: CASSFRGDGYTF

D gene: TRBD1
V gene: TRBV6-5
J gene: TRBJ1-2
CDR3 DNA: TGTGCCAGCAGGGTAGACAGGGTCGACTATGGCTACACCTTC
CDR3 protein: CASRVDRVDYGYTF

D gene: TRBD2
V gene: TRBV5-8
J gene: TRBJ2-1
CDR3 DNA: TGTGCCAGCAGCACCCGGACTAGCGGTCTTAATGAGCAGTTCTTC
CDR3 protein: CASSTRTSGLNEQFF

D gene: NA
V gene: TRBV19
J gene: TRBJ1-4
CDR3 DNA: TGTGCCAGTAGTAATCTGAGGAAGGAAAAACTGTTTTTT
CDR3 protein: CASSNLRKEKLFF

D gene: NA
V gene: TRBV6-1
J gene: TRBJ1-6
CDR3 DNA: TGTGCCACCACTCAGGGACAAGATAATTCACCCCTCCACTTT
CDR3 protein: CATTQGQDNSPLHF

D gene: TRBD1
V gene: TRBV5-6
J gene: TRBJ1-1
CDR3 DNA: TGTGCCAGCAGCCCCTGGACAGGAACGGACACTGAAGCTTTCTTT
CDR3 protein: CASSPWTGTDTEAFF

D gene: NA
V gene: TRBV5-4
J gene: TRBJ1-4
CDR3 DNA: TGTGCCAGCAGCCTCGACAGCTCTAATGAAAAACTGTTTTTT
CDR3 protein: CASSLDSSNEKLFF

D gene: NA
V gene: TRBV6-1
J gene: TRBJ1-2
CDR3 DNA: TGTGCCAGCAGTGTGTCAGGGGCAGGGGACTATGGCTACACCTTC
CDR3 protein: CASSVSGAGDYGYTF

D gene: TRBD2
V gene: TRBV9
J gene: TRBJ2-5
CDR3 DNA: TGTGCCAGCAGCGGTATAGCGGGGGGAGAGACCCAGTACTTC
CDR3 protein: CASSGIAGGETQYF

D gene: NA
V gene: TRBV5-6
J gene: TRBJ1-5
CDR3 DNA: TGTGCCAGCAGCTTAGAAGGGGGCAATCAGCCCCAGCATTTT
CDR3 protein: CASSLEGGNQPQHF

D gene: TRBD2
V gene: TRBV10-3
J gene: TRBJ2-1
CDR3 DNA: TGTGCCATCAGTCGCTCAGCGGGGGAAAATGAGCAGTTCTTC
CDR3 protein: CAISRSAGENEQFF

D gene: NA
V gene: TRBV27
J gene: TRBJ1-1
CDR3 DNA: TGTGCCAGCAGTGGACAGACGAACACTGAAGCTTTCTTT
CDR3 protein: CASSGQTNTEAFF

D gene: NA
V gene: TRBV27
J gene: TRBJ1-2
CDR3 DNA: TGTGCCAGCAGTAACCGAGGAGAGTCAAACTATGGCTACACCTTC
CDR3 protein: CASSNRGESNYGYTF

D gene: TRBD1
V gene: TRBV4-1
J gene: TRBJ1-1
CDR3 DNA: TGCGCCAGCAGCCAAGAGACAGGGGTCCCTGAAGCTTTCTTT
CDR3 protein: CASSQETGVPEAFF

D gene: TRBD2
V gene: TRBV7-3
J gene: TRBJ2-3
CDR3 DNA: TGTGCCAGCAGCTTAGTAGGGAGGGCAGATACGCAGTATTTT
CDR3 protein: CASSLVGRADTQYF

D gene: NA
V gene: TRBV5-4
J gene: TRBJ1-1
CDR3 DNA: TGTGCCAGCAGCTTCGATAGTAGGGGAGCTTTCTTT
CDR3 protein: CASSFDSRGAFF

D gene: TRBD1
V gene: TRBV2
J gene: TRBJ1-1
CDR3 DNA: TGTGCCAGCAGGCAGGGGGCGGAAAGCACTGAAGCTTTCTTT
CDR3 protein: CASRQGAESTEAFF

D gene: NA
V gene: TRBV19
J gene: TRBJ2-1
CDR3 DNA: TGTGCCAGTAGTATAGGGCCTCAGAATGAGCAGTTCTTC
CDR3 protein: CASSIGPQNEQFF

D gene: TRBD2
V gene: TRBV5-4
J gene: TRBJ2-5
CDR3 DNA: TGTGCCAGCAGTTTAAGACTAGCGGGAAAAGAGACCCAGTACTTC
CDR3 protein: CASSLRLAGKETQYF

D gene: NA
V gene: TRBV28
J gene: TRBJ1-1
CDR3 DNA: TGTGCCAGCACGACAGTGAACACTGAAGCTTTCTTT
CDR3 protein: CASTTVNTEAFF